This T cell receptor beta chain was sequenced for a study of siplizumab effects on memory and regulatory T cells. Findings of the study overall: An assignable phenotype, naive or memory, was missing from roughly 83-96% of proliferating CD4+ or CD8+ clones. Naive T cells looked more diverse than memory cells, and they looked like major contributors to the alloresponse. No functional test confirmed suppression by proliferating siplizumab-culture Tregs. Significantly reduced by siplizumab was the cumulative frequency of alloreactive sequences, namely those traceable to unstimulated CD4+ memory cells.

The method was immunoSEQ multiplex PCR; TCRdb's version includes in-frame clones alone and lacks a portion of them. The sample includes fewer than 130,000 clones, 92% of them seen just once. In germline, CDR1 is SQVTM, CDR2 ANQGSEA. This CDR3 has 14 amino acids. V was clipped by 5 bases and J by 7 bases; unmatched bases: 10. A word on this clone: No antigen is known for it.

Sequencing was carried out using CD4+ T cells sorted from blood. This sequence was found in a human donor in good health. This chain connects TRBV29-1 to TRBJ2-1; 8 bases are shared with TRBD1. This CDR3 is CSVKTGAGRNEQFF. The DNA for the CDR3 is TGCAGCGTTAAGACAGGGGCCGGGCGGAATGAGCAGTTCTTC.